These 5 T cell receptor beta chains were all obtained from the same sample, sequenced in a study of Ad26.COV2.S vaccination and SARS-CoV-2 variants. Measured with immunoSEQ multiplex PCR; TCRdb has only the in-frame clones, and not every one. The top ten hold 17% of the sample, which has over 100,000 clones, around three quarters seen once. Specimen: peripheral blood, collected after recovery from COVID-19. Receptors originate from a human donor who had recovered from COVID-19.

The genes are TRBV3-1 (or the pseudogene TRBV3-2) and TRBJ2-5; the match to TRBD2 covers 8 bases. V shed 4 bases and J 2 bases; nucleotides not matched to a gene: 3. The V gene's germline CDR1 is LGHDT and CDR2 YNNKEL (reference sequence). This CDR3 is 14 amino acids long. CDR3 amino acids: CASSPGGVQETQYF. The CDR3 bases are TGTGCCAGCAGCCCCGGGGGGGTGCAAGAGACCCAGTACTTC.

The chain uses TRBV28 and TRBJ1-5; D is perhaps TRBD1 (5 bases). Germline CDR1 MDHEN, CDR2 SYDVKM. This CDR3 region has 14 residues. Trimming stripped 0 bases from V and 4 bases from J, with 7 bases between. CDR3 residues: CASSLWQGNQPQHF. CDR3 bases: TGTGCCAGCAGTTTATGGCAGGGAAATCAGCCCCAGCATTTT. Based on the CDR3 plus reference TRBV28 and TRBJ1-5, the full variable domain is DVKVTQSSRYLVKRTGEKVFLECVQDMDHENMFWYRQDPGLGLRLIYFSYDVKMKEKGDIPEGYSVSREKKERFSLILESASTNQTSMYLCASSLWQGNQPQHFGDGTRLSIL.

The rearrangement uses TRBV24-1 and TRBJ2-5, with D tentatively TRBD1 (6 bases). Trimming left V 5 bases short and J 2 bases short, with 14 bases between. CDR1 KGHDR and CDR2 SFDVKD come from the germline V gene. The CDR3 spans 15 residues. CDR3 sequence reads: CATSATGTIQETQYF. The CDR3 nucleotides read TGTGCCACCAGTGCCACCGGGACAATACAAGAGACCCAGTACTTC.

The V gene is TRBV3-1 (or the pseudogene TRBV3-2), the J gene TRBJ2-1, with D unresolved. V lost 4 bases to trimming and J lost 9 bases, with 7 bases between them. Per the germline V gene, CDR1 is LGHDT and CDR2 is YNNKEL (reference sequence). The CDR3 length is 11 residues. DNA of the CDR3: TGTGCCAGCAGCCGAGACTCTGAGCAGTTCTTC. Protein: CASSRDSEQFF.

This clone was seen a single time. The CDR3 DNA reads TGTGCCAGCAGCGCCGGACAGGGGGCTGAAGCTTTCTTT. Translation gives CASSAGQGAEAFF. The J gene is TRBJ1-1, the V gene TRBV2; 10 bases match TRBD1. V lost 6 bases and J lost 6; bases outside the gene matches: 4. The CDR3 runs 13 residues. CDR1 is SNHLY and CDR2 is FYNNEI in the germline V gene. Complete variable domain (other parts from reference TRBV2 and TRBJ1-1): EPEVTQTPSHQVTQMGQEVILRCVPISNHLYFYWYRQILGQKVEFLVSFYNNEISEKSEIFDDQFSVERPDGSNFTLKIRSTKLEDSAMYFCASSAGQGAEAFFGQGTRLTVV.